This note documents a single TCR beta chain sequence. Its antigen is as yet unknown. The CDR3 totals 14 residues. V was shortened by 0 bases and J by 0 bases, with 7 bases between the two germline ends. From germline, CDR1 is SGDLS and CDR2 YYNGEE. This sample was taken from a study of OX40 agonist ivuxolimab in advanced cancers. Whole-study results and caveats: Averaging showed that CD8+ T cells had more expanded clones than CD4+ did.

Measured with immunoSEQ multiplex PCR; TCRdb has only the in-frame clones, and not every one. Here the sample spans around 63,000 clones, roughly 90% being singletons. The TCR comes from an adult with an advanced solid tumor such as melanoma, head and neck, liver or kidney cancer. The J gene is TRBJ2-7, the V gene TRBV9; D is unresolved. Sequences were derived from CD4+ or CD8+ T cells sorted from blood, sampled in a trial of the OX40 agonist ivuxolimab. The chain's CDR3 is CASSVGSSSYEQYF. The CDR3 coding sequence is TGTGCCAGCAGCGTAGGTAGCAGCTCCTACGAGCAGTACTTC.